One T cell receptor (beta chain) is described in this entry. As yet, its antigen is unknown. TCRdb ran MiXCR on the RT-PCR reads and lists one entry per CDR3 protein. The sample records hundreds of thousands of distinct CDR3 sequences, 15% to 19% being singletons. Deletions cut 6 bases from V and 4 bases from J, with 22 bases between. The length of the CDR3 is 17 residues. These data belong to a study of response to subunit inactivated influenza vaccine. Findings and limits, study-wide: Only a handful of new T cells, the authors suggested, are recruited with each seasonal influenza vaccination.

The chain recombines TRBV12-3 or TRBV12-4 with TRBJ1-3; D is perhaps TRBD1 (6 bases). The source of this sequence is a man aged 50 to 60 who received an inactivated influenza vaccine. The input for sequencing was PBMCs from blood, taken 11 to 12 days after vaccination. CDR3 DNA: TGTGCCAGCAGCCCCGGGACTACAGGGAGGGGGGGAAACACCATATATTTT. Translating gives CASSPGTTGRGGNTIYF.